This T cell receptor beta chain came from a study of shared clonotypes between healthy human individuals. Donors were Caucasian adults residing in Nashville, Tennessee, USA. Sequencing used immunoSEQ multiplex PCR; TCRdb keeps in-frame clones, though not all of them. The repertoire includes about 380,000 clones, about 97% of them detected once, and approximately 0.32% sits in the top ten. The CDR3 sequence is 16 residues long. Trimming took 3 bases from V and 7 from J, leaving 19 bases between them. CDR1 is WNHNN and CDR2 is SYGVQD in the germline V gene (reference sequence). Broader study findings: Several donors shared approximately 5% of their naive CD4 clonotypes.

Note on this clone: Its cognate antigen is unknown.

V and J are TRBV10-1 and TRBJ2-1; TRBD2 is a possible D gene (7 bases). Sequenced sample: memory CD8+ T cells sorted from blood. This sample's subset: CD45RO+ cells pooled with CCR7-negative TemRA cells. The origin of this receptor is a man aged 25 to 40 in good health. The DNA for the CDR3 is TGCGCCAGCAGTGACGGGGGCGGGAGAGGCGTAAATGAGCAGTTCTTC. It specifies CASSDGGGRGVNEQFF.